This T cell receptor beta chain is from a study of shared clonotypes between healthy human individuals. Study results and limitations: Across subsets, estimated richness was generally greater for naive than for memory populations. Genetic and exposure-history diversity was limited by the small donor number.

Naive CD8 populations comprised CD45RO-negative cells positively selected for CCR7, excluding terminally differentiated effector memory CD45RA+ cells. Adult donors, all healthy and HIV-negative, had no recent acute infections or vaccinations. This table comes from immunoSEQ multiplex PCR, and its TCRdb copy is limited to in-frame clones, with some not included. The sample holds 630,000 or so clones; roughly 98% are singletons and the top ten take 0.3%. The CDR3 is 14 amino acids. Germline CDR1 is SSHAT and CDR2 is FNYEAQ (reference sequence). This clone was seen once. Its antigen is undetermined. One end of the junction fails to match germline, which may point to a read error.

The specimen was naive CD8+ T cells sorted from blood. The genes are TRBV7-7 and TRBJ1-4, with 7 bases aligning to TRBD1. The sequence was obtained from a man younger than 45 in good health. CDR3 residues: CASSSNRGSEKLFF. CDR3 DNA sequence: TGTGCTAGCAGCTCCAACAGGGGATCCGAAAAACTGTTTTTT.